Each of the 3 T cell receptor beta chains below was sequenced from the same sample in a study of blood T cell repertoires in COVID-19. Only in-frame clones appear in the TCRdb table, and some are missing; sequencing was by immunoSEQ multiplex PCR. The table shows roughly 100,000 clones, with roughly 88% occurring only once. The sequencing sample was made of peripheral blood. The receptors shown here come from a man aged 18 to 30 with COVID-19, enrolled during active disease.

This clone came up once. The chain carries TRBV19 and TRBJ2-5, with D perhaps matching TRBD2 (7 bases). Trimming took off 5 bases at V and 5 bases at J, with 12 bases between the two ends. CDR1 and CDR2 (germline): LNHDA, SQIVND (reference sequence). CDR3 length: 13 residues. The CDR3 region has the DNA TGTGCCAGTAGTGGGGGGGGCAGGGAGACCCAGTACTTC. It translates to CASSGGGRETQYF.

This sequence joins TRBV11-3 and TRBJ2-1; D is ambiguous. V was trimmed by 1 base and J by 9 bases, leaving 10 bases between them. Germline V gives CDR1 SGHNT, CDR2 YENEEA. The CDR3 runs to 13 residues. The DNA of the CDR3 is TGTGCCAGCAGCTTAGGGGCAATGGCTGAGCAGTTCTTC. This codes for CASSLGAMAEQFF.

Here the CDR3 reads CASRASGQGRSGYTF. The CDR3 DNA reads as TGTGCCAGCAGGGCATCCGGACAGGGACGTTCCGGCTACACCTTC. The genes are TRBV9 and TRBJ1-2; 8 positions match TRBD1. V gave up 5 bases and J gave up 8 bases; unmatched junction bases: 14. This CDR3 contains 15 residues. The germline CDR1 and CDR2 sequences are SGDLS and YYNGEE.